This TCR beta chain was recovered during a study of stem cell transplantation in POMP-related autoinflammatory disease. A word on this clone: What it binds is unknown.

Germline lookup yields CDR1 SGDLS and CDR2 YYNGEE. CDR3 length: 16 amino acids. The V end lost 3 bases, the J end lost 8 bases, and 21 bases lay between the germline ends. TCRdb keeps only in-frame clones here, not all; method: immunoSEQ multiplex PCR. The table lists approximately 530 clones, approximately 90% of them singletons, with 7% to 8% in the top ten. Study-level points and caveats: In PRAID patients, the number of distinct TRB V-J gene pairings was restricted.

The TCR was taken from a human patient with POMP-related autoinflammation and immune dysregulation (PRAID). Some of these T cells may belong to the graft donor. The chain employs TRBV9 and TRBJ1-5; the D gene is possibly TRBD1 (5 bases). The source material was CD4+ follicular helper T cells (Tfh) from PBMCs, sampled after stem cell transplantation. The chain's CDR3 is CASSAGNFNTGEPQHF. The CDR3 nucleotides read TGTGCCAGCAGCGCAGGGAACTTCAATACCGGGGAGCCCCAGCATTTT.